Detailed here is one T cell receptor beta chain. The target of this receptor is not known. Possible read error: a much larger clone is one base away. The data originate from a study of early T cells in non-severe SARS-CoV-2 infection (dated by TCRdb to the early 2020s). About the full investigation: Because TCR sequencing was done on bulk RNA from unsorted whole blood, the alpha and beta chains could not be paired.

Library preparation used 5' RACE. Sequencing was performed on a NextSeq 500. The TCR library protocol attached unique molecular identifiers to individual cDNA molecules to correct for sequencing error and PCR bias. Sequencing covered both TCR alpha and beta chains, and within each sample the abundances of alpha and beta sequences were tightly co-correlated. The authors' pipeline ran thus. Decombinator V4 was used to annotate the V gene, J gene and CDR3 of the TCR sequences. Expanded TCRs were defined as changing significantly between any two time points under a Poisson model with p below 0.0001. Abundances of TCRs were expressed as counts per million after normalisation to the total number of TCRs sequenced in each sample. TRAV1-2 paired with TRAJ12, TRAJ20 or TRAJ33 defined MAIT TCRs, while TRAV10 paired with TRAJ18 defined iNKT TCRs. VDJdb, accessed 1 November 2021, was searched for CMV, EBV and SARS-CoV-2 annotated TCRs, excluding TCRs annotated for multiple antigens. TCRdb ran its own pipeline on the public reads, namely fastp trimming at Q25 and MiXCR clone calling, and kept in-frame beta chains. One record per CDR3 amino acid sequence lists the most common genes and DNA. TCRdb's processing, not the authors' own work, is the source of the V and J calls. Recorded for this sample are about 49,000 distinct CDR3 sequences; less than 7.5% of them occurred a single time. The ten most abundant clones make up 2.8% of the sample.

Findings and caveats that apply to the study as a whole: VDJdb matching was skewed toward anti-spike CD8 responses and likely underestimated virus-specific expansions by missing private and CD4 specificities.

The CDR3 starts with the cysteine, ends with the phenylalanine, and has 11 residues. The sequence is cut down to CDR3 DNA, 33 bases in frame from base 1. The germline V gene encodes CDR1 SQVTM and CDR2 ANQGSEA. The V end loses 3 bases and the J end loses 13 bases, and a stretch of 13 bases separates them. The study was a case-control design nested within a healthcare worker cohort in London, UK, with weekly nasopharyngeal swab PCR tests and blood sampling. Healthcare workers were recruited during the week of the UK lockdown, between 23 and 31 March 2020, and followed weekly for up to roughly 15 weeks.

The chain couples TRBV29-1 to TRBJ2-1; a tentative D match to TRBD2 spans 5 bases. The TCR originated in an adult who was a healthcare worker with PCR-confirmed SARS-CoV-2 infection or an uninfected control (not recorded which). The source material was whole blood, sampled at baseline. The nucleotides are TGCAGCGTTGAGCTCGGACGGACTCAGTTCTTC. Translated, this gives CSVELGRTQFF.